This TCR beta chain was captured in a study of blood T cell repertoires in COVID-19 (TCRdb year 2020). The study in broad terms: Collaborator samples came from the United States, Italy and Spain and covered acute and convalescent phases of COVID-19. The prospective study material was composed of cDNA or gDNA derived from T cells, B-cell-depleted T cells, or PBMCs. Subjects who had been exposed to COVID-19, were actively infected with it, or had recovered from it provided the deeply sampled blood TCRbeta repertoires that made up the dataset. The repertoires were released in a freely available public database intended as a resource for research on the immune response to SARS-CoV-2. The samples were drawn from two sources: the first 160 participants of the ongoing ImmuneRACE study, and some 1,300 subjects contributed by 6 global collaborators. The sample metadata nearly always contained a de-identified subject ID, COVID-19 status, age in years and sex. Where HLA class I and class II types were available, the types were taken from metadata supplied by the sample provider, not from assay-based typing. Overall study outcomes, separate from this receptor: The quantity of clinical and demographic metadata differed by source and by participant and was supplied without curation.

Collaborating institutions collected whole blood in K2EDTA tubes following their own protocols. For TCRbeta analysis, collaborators shipped samples in one of three forms: frozen whole blood, isolated PBMCs, or DNA extracted from either of those sample types. TCRbeta CDR3 regions were amplified from genomic DNA using the immunoSEQ Assay, a bias-controlled multiplex PCR. Under the source paper's analysis protocol: Nucleated cell counts per sample were estimated from amplification of reference gene primers within the assay. Sequence reads were collapsed and filtered to measure the absolute abundance of every unique TCRbeta CDR3 rearrangement. Productive Simpson clonality was computed per sample as the square root of Simpson's diversity index over productive rearrangements. The table was pulled from immuneACCESS by TCRdb, which kept in-frame rearrangements only. Such tables lose some clones; where checked, under half of the loss comes from unresolved V genes, and the rest has no known cause. The V and J calls and clone size come from that table; D and trimming were worked out from the DNA. This sample gives around 170,000 clones in total; 75% to 80% of them show up just once. The ten largest clonotypes hold more than 11% of the sample.

Spanning cysteine to phenylalanine, the CDR3 consists of 15 amino acids. The sequence is cut down to CDR3 DNA, 45 bases in frame from base 1. CDR1 and CDR2, per the germline V gene (reference sequence), are LNHDA and SQIVND. From V the trimming removes 3 bases and from J it removes 2 bases, while the gene matches leave 6 bases of the junction unaccounted for. Points on this clone: Its binding antigen is unknown. Base qualities are missing; no much larger clone stands one base away.

Sequenced material: peripheral blood. The receptor chain draws on TRBV19 and TRBJ2-7, with TRBD1 matching 8 junction bases. The receptor comes from a woman at least 80 years old with acute or convalescent COVID-19. The CDR3 reads as follows: CASSIGQGVAYEQYF. The DNA is as follows: TGTGCCAGTAGTATTGGACAGGGAGTAGCCTACGAGCAGTACTTC.